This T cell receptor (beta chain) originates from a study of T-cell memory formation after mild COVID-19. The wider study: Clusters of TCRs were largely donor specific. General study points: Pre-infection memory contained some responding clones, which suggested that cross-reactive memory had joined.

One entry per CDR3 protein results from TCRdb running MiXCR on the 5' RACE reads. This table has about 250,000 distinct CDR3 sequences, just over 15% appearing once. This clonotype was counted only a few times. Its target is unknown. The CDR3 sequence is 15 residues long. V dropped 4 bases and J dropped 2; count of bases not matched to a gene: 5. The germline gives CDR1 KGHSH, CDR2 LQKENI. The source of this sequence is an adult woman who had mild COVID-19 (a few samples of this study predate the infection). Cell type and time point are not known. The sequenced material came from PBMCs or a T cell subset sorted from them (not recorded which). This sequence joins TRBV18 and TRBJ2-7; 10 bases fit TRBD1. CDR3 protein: CASSQGTGDPYEQYF. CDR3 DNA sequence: TGTGCCAGCTCACAAGGGACAGGGGATCCCTACGAGCAGTACTTC.